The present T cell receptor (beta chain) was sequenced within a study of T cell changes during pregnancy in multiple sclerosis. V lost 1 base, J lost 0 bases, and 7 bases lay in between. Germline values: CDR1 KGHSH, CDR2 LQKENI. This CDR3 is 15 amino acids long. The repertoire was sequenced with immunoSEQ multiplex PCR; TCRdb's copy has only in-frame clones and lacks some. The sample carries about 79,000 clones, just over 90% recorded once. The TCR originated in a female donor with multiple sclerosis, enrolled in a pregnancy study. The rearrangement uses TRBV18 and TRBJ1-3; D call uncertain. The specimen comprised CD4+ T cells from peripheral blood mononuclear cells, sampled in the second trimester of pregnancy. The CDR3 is CASSPLKSSGNTIYF. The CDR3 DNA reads TGTGCCAGCTCACCACTGAAGAGCTCTGGAAACACCATATATTTT. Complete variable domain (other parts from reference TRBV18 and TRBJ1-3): NAGVMQNPRHLVRRRGQEARLRCSPMKGHSHVYWYRQLPEEGLKFMVYLQKENIIDESGMPKERFSAEFPKEGPSILRIQQVVRGDSAAYFCASSPLKSSGNTIYFGEGSWLTVV.